This T cell receptor (beta chain) emerged from a study of OX40 agonist ivuxolimab in advanced cancers. About the study: Patients were dosed with the agonistic anti-OX40 (CD134) antibody ivuxolimab. Findings and caveats of the study: Mean expanded clone counts were higher in CD8+ than CD4+ T cells. The 0.1-3.0 mg/kg partial responders had among the lowest clonal expansion.

The CDR3 runs 12 residues. The ends were cut back, 2 bases at V and 6 bases at J, with 8 bases in the middle. Per germline, CDR1 SGHDT and CDR2 YYEEEE. Systemic immunosuppression or a history of autoimmune disease excluded patients. Produced via immunoSEQ multiplex PCR; TCRdb's table is partial and in-frame only. Of 70,000 to 95,000 clones in the sample, about 91% were seen once. In this sample, this clone turned up once. Its antigen remains unknown. The sample here was CD4+ or CD8+ T cells sorted from blood, taken in a trial of the OX40 agonist ivuxolimab. The chain employs TRBV5-6 and TRBJ1-2; D remains ambiguous. This TCR was recovered from an adult with an advanced solid tumor such as melanoma, head and neck, liver or kidney cancer. CDR3 protein: CASSFGRNGYTF. Here the CDR3 DNA reads TGTGCCAGCAGCTTCGGCCGAAATGGCTACACCTTC.